This T cell receptor (beta chain) was sequenced in a study of blood T cell repertoires in COVID-19. The wider study: COVID-19 samples collected from the United States, Italy and Spain covered acute and convalescent phases.

Losses at the gene ends were 0 bases for V and 3 bases for J; bases not matched to a gene: 4. Germline V gene data show CDR1 as LGHNA and CDR2 as YNFKEQ. This CDR3 has 15 residues. Seattle's cohort entered during active infection and was followed longitudinally. Under the authors' procedure: Amplification of reference gene primers was used by the study to estimate nucleated cell counts. Data came from immunoSEQ multiplex PCR; TCRdb stores just in-frame clones and leaves some out. V and J calls and clone size are those listed in that table; D and trimming were worked out from the DNA. The sample contains hundreds of thousands of clones, around 92% of which appear only once.

The sample was peripheral blood. The clonotype originates from a woman aged 30 to 39 with COVID-19, enrolled during active disease. The V and J genes are TRBV4-2 and TRBJ2-5; 7 positions agree with TRBD1. CDR3 in amino acids: CASSQDRQGEETQYF. CDR3 in DNA: TGTGCCAGCAGCCAAGACCGACAGGGCGAAGAGACCCAGTACTTC.